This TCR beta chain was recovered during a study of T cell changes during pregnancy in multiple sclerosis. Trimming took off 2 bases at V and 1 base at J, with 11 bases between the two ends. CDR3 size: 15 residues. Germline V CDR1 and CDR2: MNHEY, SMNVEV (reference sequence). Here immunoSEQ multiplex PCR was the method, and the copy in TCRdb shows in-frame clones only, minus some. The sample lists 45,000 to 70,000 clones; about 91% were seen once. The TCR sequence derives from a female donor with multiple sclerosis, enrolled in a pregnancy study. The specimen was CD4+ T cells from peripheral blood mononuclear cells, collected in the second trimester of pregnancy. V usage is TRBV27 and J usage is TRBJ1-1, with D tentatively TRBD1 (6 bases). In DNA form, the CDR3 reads TGTGCCAGCAGTTTACAGCAGGGGAGGAACACTGAAGCTTTCTTT. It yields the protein CASSLQQGRNTEAFF.